These T cell receptor beta chains were read from a single sample in a study of blood T cell repertoires in COVID-19. Method: immunoSEQ multiplex PCR; TCRdb's copy keeps in-frame clones and lacks some. The sample yields more than 350,000 clones, 85% to 90% seen once. The sequencing input was PBMCs or T cells enriched from blood (not recorded which). These receptors were obtained from a man aged 18 to 30 who had recovered from COVID-19. Each CDR3 is given with its conserved first and last residue. The D gene is left open where the match is weak. Some rows have no size entry. The others give once, few or many, or a class for an expanded clone.

d_gene	abundance	v_gene	j_gene	CDR3nt	CDR3aa
TRBD1	.	TRBV5-4	TRBJ2-4	TGTGCCAGCAGCCCACAGGACAGGGGGGGCTTTAACATTCAGTACTTC	CASSPQDRGGFNIQYF
.	once	TRBV27	TRBJ2-1	TGTGCCAGCAGTTTATCAGAGGACAATGAGCAGTTCTTC	CASSLSEDNEQFF
TRBD1	.	TRBV5-1	TRBJ1-2	TGCGCCAGCAGCTTGGGGGGGACAGTCTATGGCTACACCTTC	CASSLGGTVYGYTF
TRBD1	.	TRBV5-1	TRBJ1-2	TGCGCCAGCAGCTTGGTCCAGGGGGACTATGGCTACACCTTC	CASSLVQGDYGYTF
TRBD2	.	TRBV18	TRBJ2-3	TGTGCCAGCTCACCCCTCCCGGGACTAGCGGGAGCATCTAATACGCAGTATTTT	CASSPLPGLAGASNTQYF
.	.	TRBV19	TRBJ1-5	TGTGCCAGTGGAGCGGGTCGGACCCAGCATTTT	CASGAGRTQHF
.	.	TRBV19	TRBJ2-1	TGTGCCAGTAGTCCCCGCGCCGCTAACGAGCAGTTCTTC	CASSPRAANEQFF
TRBD1	.	TRBV28	TRBJ2-7	TGTGCCAGCACTTCGCCGACAGGGCGTACCTACGAGCAGTACTTC	CASTSPTGRTYEQYF
TRBD1	.	TRBV28	TRBJ2-1	TGTGCCAGCACCTCCCTTAGGGACAGGTACAATGAGCAGTTCTTC	CASTSLRDRYNEQFF
TRBD1	.	TRBV7-2	TRBJ1-5	TGTGCCAGCAGCCCCCGACAGGGAGCTCAGCCCCAGCATTTT	CASSPRQGAQPQHF
.	once	TRBV12-3/TRBV12-4	TRBJ2-5	TGTGCCAGCAGTTTCCGTAGTAAAGAGACCCAGTACTTC	CASSFRSKETQYF
.	.	TRBV19	TRBJ1-5	TGTGCCAGTAGTCCCCTGACCGCGGGCAATCAGCCCCAGCATTTT	CASSPLTAGNQPQHF
.	.	TRBV27	TRBJ2-3	TGTGCCAGCAGCGGAGCAGGGGCTGGAGATACGCAGTATTTT	CASSGAGAGDTQYF
.	.	TRBV28	TRBJ2-1	TGTGCCAGCAGACCGGACTTGAACCCCAATGAGCAGTTCTTC	CASRPDLNPNEQFF
TRBD1	.	TRBV5-6	TRBJ1-2	TGTGCCAGCAGCTTGGCCGAAGGACAGGGGGCGAGGTTGACCTATGGCTACACCTTC	CASSLAEGQGARLTYGYTF
.	.	TRBV27	TRBJ2-3	TGTGCCAGCAGTTTATATTTTCGAGTACCCACAGATACGCAGTATTTT	CASSLYFRVPTDTQYF
TRBD1	.	TRBV6-5	TRBJ1-2	TGTGCCAGCAGTTACTCTATTGGCGACAGGGGGCGAGGCTACACCTTC	CASSYSIGDRGRGYTF
TRBD1	.	TRBV6-4	TRBJ2-1	TGTGCCAGCAGTGACTCCGAGGGTCGGTGGGGGACAGGGGATTACAATGAGCAGTTCTTC	CASSDSEGRWGTGDYNEQFF
TRBD2	.	TRBV12-3/TRBV12-4	TRBJ2-5	TGTGCCAGCAGTTTTCTAGCGGGAGAGACCCAGTACTTC	CASSFLAGETQYF
TRBD2	.	TRBV7-8	TRBJ2-7	TGTGCCAGCAGCTCACTGACTAGCGGGAGCTTCGAGCAGTACTTC	CASSSLTSGSFEQYF
TRBD1	.	TRBV10-1	TRBJ1-2	TGCGCCAGCACCGACAGGGGTGGCTACACCTTC	CASTDRGGYTF
TRBD1	.	TRBV5-4	TRBJ2-3	TGTGCCAGCAGGACCTTGACAGGGGCGAGCACAGATACGCAGTATTTT	CASRTLTGASTDTQYF
.	.	TRBV6-5	TRBJ2-2	TGTGCCAGCAGACTGAACAGGGCCACCGGGGAGCTGTTTTTT	CASRLNRATGELFF
TRBD2	.	TRBV7-3	TRBJ2-1	TGTGCCAGCAGCTTACTAGCGGGGGCGAACAATGAGCAGTTCTTC	CASSLLAGANNEQFF
.	.	TRBV19	TRBJ2-7	TGTGCCAGTAGGGCGGCAGGGGGGTACGAGCAGTACTTC	CASRAAGGYEQYF
.	.	TRBV21-1	TRBJ2-3	TGTGCCAGCAGCCCAAGGGAGGGACAGGGAACGGTTACGCAGTATTTT	CASSPREGQGTVTQYF
.	.	TRBV4-1	TRBJ1-6	TGCGCCAGCAGCCAAGATACCCGTCTGACAGCCTATAATTCACCCCTCCACTTT	CASSQDTRLTAYNSPLHF
.	.	TRBV6-5	TRBJ1-2	TGTGCCAGCAGTTACTCGATAGCTAACTATGGCTACACCTTC	CASSYSIANYGYTF
TRBD1	.	TRBV19	TRBJ2-7	TGTGCCAGTGGGACAGGGGGCTCCTACGAGCAGTACTTC	CASGTGGSYEQYF
.	.	TRBV3-1/TRBV3-2	TRBJ1-6	TGTGCCAGCAGCCAAGTTTCTTCGAATTCACCCCTCCACTTT	CASSQVSSNSPLHF
TRBD1	.	TRBV7-8	TRBJ2-5	TGTGCCAGCAGCTTAGTGGGGCAGGGGGCCCTACAAGAGACCCAGTACTTC	CASSLVGQGALQETQYF
TRBD1	.	TRBV2	TRBJ1-2	TGTGCCAGCAGTGATACAGGGGTTCCTTATGGCTACACCTTC	CASSDTGVPYGYTF